Described below is a single T cell receptor beta chain sequence and its context. In the study's own analysis: The assay estimated nucleated cells by amplifying reference gene primers. The protocol was immunoSEQ multiplex PCR, while the TCRdb copy is restricted to in-frame clones and leaves out a portion. The DNA was the basis for D and trimming; V, J and clone size are from that table. This sample has about 320,000 clones, with almost 85% found just once. This specimen belongs to a study of blood T cell repertoires in COVID-19. In the study overall: Sample material is recorded as cDNA or gDNA derived from T cells, B-cell-depleted T cells, or PBMCs.

Sequenced sample: peripheral blood. The sequence was obtained from a human donor in a cohort sampled during active COVID-19.

CDR3 sequence (DNA): TGTGCCAGCAGTTTATCCGGAGGGCGGAGGAGCAATCAGCCCCAGCATTTT. Translated, it gives CASSLSGGRRSNQPQHF. The chain has TRBV28 and TRBJ1-5; D ambiguous. V lost 1 base and J 1 base, leaving 14 bases between the germline ends. Looked up from germline, CDR1 is MDHEN and CDR2 is SYDVKM. CDR3 size: 17 residues.